This TCR beta chain was retrieved from a study of beta chain features in type 1 diabetes (dated by TCRdb to 2017 to 2018). In terms of the full investigation: Mean age, gender distribution, total cell number and subset yield were not different between patients and healthy donors. Across all samples, some 110,000,000 sorted cells were examined, and cell number per subset correlated strongly with RNA yield. Regulatory and stem cell-like memory subsets were obtained from only 8 patients and about 8 healthy donors, while naive and central memory subsets were obtained from all 28 donors. The study compared the TCRB repertoires of sorted circulating CD4+ T cell subsets in recently diagnosed type 1 diabetes patients with those in matched healthy donors.

What the research found in general, with its limitations: The naive, central memory and regulatory TCRB repertoires appeared to resemble one another more closely among patients than among healthy donors. Only small numbers of individuals were included in the HLA sub-analyses, which left unresolved whether HLA type had any influence on TCRB rearrangement. In all four CD4+ subsets, TCRB CDR3 length was moderately but significantly shorter in type 1 diabetes patients. PCR may preferentially amplify shorter templates, but because patient and control samples were amplified and corrected together, any resulting skew would affect both groups equally. Because cDNA rather than genomic DNA was sequenced, highly expressing activated cells could have been over-represented, although no difference in activation and CD3 levels was found between groups. At VDJ recombination sites, patients with type 1 diabetes made fewer insertions and deleted more nucleotides, a pattern implying thymic rearrangement abnormalities.

Taken from the germline V gene, the CDR1 and CDR2 loops are SGHAT and FQNNGV. Taken from cysteine to phenylalanine, the CDR3 has 16 residues. Left in the record is the CDR3 DNA by itself, 48 bases read in frame from the first base. Trimming removed 0 bases from V and 8 bases from J; the gene matches leave 7 bases unexplained. From each donor, a single peripheral blood sample of 100 to 150 mL on average was drawn into heparinised tubes. A BD FACSAria II was used to sort naive, central memory, regulatory and stem cell-like memory CD4+ T cells with a panel that included CD45RO, CCR7, CD25, CD127, CD95 and CD27. A purity above 95% was achieved for all sorted populations. Right away, PBMCs were isolated by Lymphoprep density gradient centrifugation and were stained directly, with no culture step. So that batch effects would be minimized, each experiment stained and sorted samples in pairs, pairing one healthy donor with one patient.

A few counts support this clone. Its cognate antigen has yet to be identified. No much larger clone is present one base from it, and per-base qualities are unavailable. The High Capacity cDNA Reverse Transcription Kit was used to reverse transcribe all of the isolated RNA, meaning that expressed TCRB transcripts were what got sequenced. Deep immunoSEQ sequencing was performed on naive, central memory and regulatory T cell samples, with an average of approximately 3.9 million total reads per sample. Sorted cells were lysed in RLT buffer and RNA was extracted with DNase-treated RNeasy Micro or Mini kits, depending on cell number. Each cell subset was processed separately to prevent cross-contamination, with patient and healthy donor samples processed together. The immunoSEQ multiplex PCR was used to amplify TCRB sequences from cDNA, yielding 87-bp fragments that span the CDR3 region. Sequencing of the amplicons was done on the Illumina HiSeq platform. As for how the authors treated the data: PCR bias was computationally corrected using synthetic template baselines, reads within Hamming distance 2 were collapsed, and singletons that could not be merged were discarded. By aligning reads against IMGT, V, D and J genes, CDR3 length, and insertions or deletions at six rearrangement sites were assigned. Within each subset, clonotype counts were normalized to the number of sorted cells before true diversity and Gini coefficients were calculated with the tcR R package. The overlap coefficient, calculated on TCRB nucleotide sequences, was used to quantify repertoire sharing. As a proxy for the pre-selection repertoire, out-of-frame TCRB sequences from naive cells were analyzed. Sourced from immuneACCESS, this table was stored by TCRdb with only in-frame sequences that have V and J called. A share of the clones is absent; for the studies checked, an unresolved V gene accounts for under half, and the remainder has no known explanation. V, J and clone size are taken as reported in that table, and D and trimming were inferred from the DNA itself. The sample table shows a few hundred thousand clones, and about 13% are seen once. The ten largest clonotypes hold roughly 0.015% of the sample.

This chain joins TRBV11-2 to TRBJ2-1, with 10 bases in between that match TRBD2. This receptor was identified in a woman aged 18-35 years with type 1 diabetes. Sample: naive CD4+ T cells from blood. The meaning of the sample's cell subset or site label: true naive CD4+ T cells. The DNA sequence is as follows: TGTGCCAGCAGCTTAGATATAAGCGGGAGGGCCCATGAGCAGTTCTTC. This gives the protein CASSLDISGRAHEQFF.